This T cell receptor beta chain was identified during a study of human T cells and chemical hapten exposure. About the study: DPC at 0.01% went onto the upper back in patch tests, read at 6 days. Patients, predominantly female, presented with alopecia areata, totalis or universalis. Per-sample TCR yield variation was attributed mainly to small pooled library volume differences.

TCRdb ran MiXCR on the RACE reads and lists one entry per CDR3 protein. The sample has about 76,000 distinct CDR3 sequences; 10% to 15% are singletons. On this clonotype: The antigen remains unidentified.

General study results and limits: TCRs exceeding 1 in 1000 frequency stayed unchanged with DPC sensitization.

V shed 4 bases and J shed 5 bases, with 9 bases lying between them. The length of the CDR3 is 12 residues. In germline, CDR1 is SQVTM, CDR2 ANQGSEA. Time point reported: patch test 3, about 24 weeks after DPC sensitization. The sample's treatment: therapeutic diphenylcyclopropenone sensitization with weekly scalp DPC. The V call is TRBV29-1, the J call TRBJ1-5; possibly TRBD1 for D (5 bases). Sequenced here: whole blood, sampled in connection with sensitization to the hapten diphenylcyclopropenone (DPC). The origin of this receptor is a woman aged 50 to 65 with alopecia areata. Some clones in this sample may be carry-over from other donors' samples. The CDR3 coding sequence is TGCAGCGTTGGACAGCTTGATCAGCCCCAGCATTTT. Amino acid sequence: CSVGQLDQPQHF.